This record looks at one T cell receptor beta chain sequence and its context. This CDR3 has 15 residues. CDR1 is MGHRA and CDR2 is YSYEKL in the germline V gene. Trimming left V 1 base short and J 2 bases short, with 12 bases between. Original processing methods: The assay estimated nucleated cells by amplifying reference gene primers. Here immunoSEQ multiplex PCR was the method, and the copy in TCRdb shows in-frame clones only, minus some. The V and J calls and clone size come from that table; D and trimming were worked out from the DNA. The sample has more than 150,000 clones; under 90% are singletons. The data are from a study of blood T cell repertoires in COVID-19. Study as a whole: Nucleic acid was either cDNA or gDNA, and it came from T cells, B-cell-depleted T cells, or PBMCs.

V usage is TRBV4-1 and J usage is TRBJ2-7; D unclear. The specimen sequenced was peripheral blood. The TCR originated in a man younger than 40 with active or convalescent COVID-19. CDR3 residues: CASSQGGGPTYEQYF. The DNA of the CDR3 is TGCGCCAGCAGCCAAGGTGGCGGCCCGACCTACGAGCAGTACTTC.